What follows are 10 T cell receptor beta chains derived from one specimen sequenced in a study of blood T cell repertoires in COVID-19. Repertoires were generated with immunoSEQ multiplex PCR, while TCRdb's copy carries only in-frame clones and drops some. The sample carries around 100,000 clones, less than 85% recorded once. The sequenced material came from peripheral blood. These receptors all come from a man in his 70s with COVID-19, enrolled during active disease.

The V call is TRBV11-3, the J call TRBJ2-5; the match to TRBD1 covers 10 bases. V shed 4 bases, J shed 5 bases, and the junction held 7 bases outside the gene matches. CDR3 length equals 15 residues. Germline V gene sequence: CDR1 SGHNT, CDR2 YENEEA. CDR3 coding DNA: TGTGCCAGCAGCTCCCAGACAGGGGGCATCGAGACCCAGTACTTC. Amino acids: CASSSQTGGIETQYF.

The V and J genes are TRBV11-2 and TRBJ2-5, with D tentatively TRBD1 (5 bases). The CDR3 has 18 residues. The V and J ends lost 6 bases and 5 bases respectively, with 28 bases between them. Germline CDR1 reads SGHAT; CDR2 reads FQNNGV. This chain's CDR3 is CASSFQGLGEPALETQYF. The CDR3 bases are TGTGCCAGCAGTTTTCAAGGGCTAGGGGAACCGGCACTGGAGACCCAGTACTTC.

The table lists this clone with a few counts. The chain uses TRBV6-5 and TRBJ2-7, with 9 bases lining up with TRBD1. The CDR3 runs 14 residues. J lost 2 bases, V lost 9 bases, and 8 bases had no gene match. Germline CDR1 MNHEY, CDR2 SVGAGI. The CDR3 nucleotides read TGTGCCAGTCTGTTGGACAGGGGCCCCTACGAGCAGTACTTC. This codes for CASLLDRGPYEQYF.

V gene TRBV6-2 or TRBV6-3 combines with J gene TRBJ2-1, with D possibly being TRBD1 (5 bases). V was shortened by 5 bases and J by 1 base, with 15 bases between the two germline ends. The CDR3 totals 16 residues. Germline V gene lookup returns CDR1 MNHEY and CDR2 SVGEGT. The DNA of the CDR3 is TGTGCCAGCAGTACCCCGCGGACATCTTCCTACAATGAGCAGTTCTTC. Translation gives CASSTPRTSSYNEQFF.

The gene calls are TRBV7-9 and TRBJ2-5; D is ambiguous. This CDR3 spans 13 amino acids. Germline V gene data show CDR1 as SEHNR and CDR2 as FQNEAQ (reference sequence). V shed 2 bases and J shed 1 base, with 5 bases lying between them. Here the CDR3 DNA reads TGTGCCAGCAGCTTATCTCCCCAAGAGACCCAGTACTTC. It codes for CASSLSPQETQYF.

V is TRBV10-3 and J is TRBJ1-1; D perhaps matches TRBD1 (6 bases). This CDR3 comprises 14 residues. CDR1 is ENHRY and CDR2 is SYGVKD in the germline V gene. With 4 bases removed from V and 2 bases from J, the gap between germline ends came to 11 bases. CDR3 DNA: TGTGCCATCAGTGGGTACGGGACAAACACTGAAGCTTTCTTT. The encoded protein is CAISGYGTNTEAFF.

The chain links TRBV19 to TRBJ1-5; TRBD1 matches 10 bases. The ends lost 5 bases at V and 6 bases at J; junction bases unmatched: 7. CDR1 and CDR2 (germline): LNHDA, SQIVND (reference sequence). The CDR3 is 15 residues long. CDR3 region: CASSARQGATQPQHF. The CDR3 bases are TGTGCCAGTAGTGCCCGACAGGGGGCCACTCAGCCCCAGCATTTT.

V is TRBV7-9 and J is TRBJ1-4, with 8 nucleotides matching TRBD1. V lost 3 bases to trimming and J lost 4 bases; unmatched junction nucleotides: 4. This CDR3 comprises 15 residues. From germline, CDR1 is SEHNR and CDR2 FQNEAQ (reference sequence). CDR3 in DNA: TGTGCCAGCAGCTTGGACAGGGTTCATAATGAAAAACTGTTTTTT. Residues: CASSLDRVHNEKLFF.

This clone was counted only a few times. The chain couples TRBV7-2 to TRBJ1-1; tentative D call: TRBD1 (6 bases). Germline V gives CDR1 SGHTA, CDR2 FQGNSA. The CDR3 covers 14 residues. Trimming left V 3 bases short and J 0 bases short, with 8 bases between. DNA of the CDR3: TGTGCCAGCAGCTTGCAGGGGCTGAACACTGAAGCTTTCTTT. Its translation: CASSLQGLNTEAFF.

The V call is TRBV27, the J call TRBJ1-2, with D unclear. CDR1 and CDR2 from the germline V gene are MNHEY and SMNVEV (reference sequence). V lost 3 bases and J 6 bases, leaving 11 bases between the germline ends. The CDR3 runs to 13 residues. The CDR3 reads CASSFTSLNGYTF. CDR3 coding DNA: TGTGCCAGCAGTTTTACGAGCCTTAATGGCTACACCTTC.